The clone carrying this T cell receptor beta chain was counted a few times. The junction shows a germline mismatch at one end, possibly a read error. This CDR3 contains 15 residues. Per the germline V gene, CDR1 is MNHNS and CDR2 is SASEGT. The data were obtained in a study of blood T cell repertoires in COVID-19. Turning to the study itself: Samples of COVID-19 (acute and convalescent) were obtained from the United States, Italy and Spain. From T cells, B-cell-depleted T cells, or PBMCs came the material, which was cDNA or gDNA.

Methods used by the authors: Reference gene primer amplification in the assay estimated nucleated cell counts. Method: immunoSEQ multiplex PCR; TCRdb's copy keeps in-frame clones and lacks some. The DNA gave D and trimming, while V, J and clone size come from that table. Among about 120,000 clones listed, about three quarters were seen once. The chain recombines TRBV6-1 with TRBJ1-1; 8 nucleotides line up with TRBD1. The TCR was taken from a human donor with acute or convalescent COVID-19. The donor label of this sample is uncertain. The sequenced sample consisted of peripheral blood. This chain's CDR3 is CASSEAEAGGAEAFF. The CDR3 bases are TGTGCCAGCAGTGAAGCGGAAGCAGGGGGCGCTGAGGCTTTCTTT.